The T cell receptor (beta chain) described here comes from a study of Ad26.COV2.S vaccination and SARS-CoV-2 variants. Study-level background: The COV1001 Ad26.COV2.S trial arm included the donor. General study findings and limits: Vaccine recipients posted higher spike-specific TCR breadth than their placebo counterparts. Assessments of TCR breadth and depth may have underestimated the total T cell responses.

Treatment indicated: around 19 received Ad26.COV2.S at low or high dose, single or two shots; roughly 5 received placebo; per-sample allocation not given. Specimen acquisition occurred on day 63 following the initial vaccine or placebo injection. This CDR3 is 16 amino acids long. Germline CDR1 is KGHDR and CDR2 is SFDVKD. J gave up 4 bases and V 2 bases, and 3 bases lay outside the gene matches. Only in-frame clones appear in the TCRdb table, and some are missing; sequencing was by immunoSEQ multiplex PCR. In the table there are over 350,000 clones, 88% of which are singletons. Note on this clone: What it recognizes is unknown.

The sequence came from a person between 18 and 65 years old who received the Ad26.COV2.S COVID-19 vaccine or a placebo. The chain is built from TRBV24-1 and TRBJ2-2; 10 bases align to TRBD2. Here the sequenced sample was peripheral blood, taken in a trial of Ad26.COV2.S vaccine versus placebo. The CDR3 coding sequence is TGTGCCACCAGTGATTCCACTAGCGGGGTCACCGGGGAGCTGTTTTTT. Encoded protein: CATSDSTSGVTGELFF.